The present T cell receptor beta chain was sequenced within a study of control samples from healthy donors and cancer patients. This CDR3 region has 14 residues. Germline CDR1 and CDR2: MNHEY and SMNVEV (reference sequence). Trimming cost V 5 bases and J 7 bases; bases outside gene matches: 6. The protocol was immunoSEQ multiplex PCR, while the TCRdb copy is restricted to in-frame clones and leaves out a portion. The sample holds around 77,000 clones, over 80% seen once. The source material was blood. This TCR was sampled from a woman in her sixties or seventies in good health. This chain joins TRBV27 and TRBJ1-4; TRBD1 aligns across 8 bases. Here the CDR3 reads CASSLQGGREKLFF. CDR3 coding DNA: TGTGCCAGCAGTCTACAGGGGGGTCGTGAAAAACTGTTTTTT.